The entry below describes one T cell receptor beta chain. The germline gives CDR1 SGHNT, CDR2 YENEEA. Unmatched junction bases numbered 15, after V lost 5 bases and J lost 7 bases. The CDR3 extends over 16 amino acids. This sample is drawn from a study of blood T cell repertoires in COVID-19. Across the study: Both acute and convalescent COVID-19 samples were obtained from the United States, Italy and Spain. T cells, B-cell-depleted T cells, or PBMCs supplied cDNA or gDNA.

Only in-frame clones appear in the TCRdb table, and some are missing; sequencing was by immunoSEQ multiplex PCR. The sample yields over 120,000 clones, roughly 88% seen once. What was sequenced was peripheral blood. The source of this sequence is a man in his fifties or sixties with active or convalescent COVID-19. The chain has TRBV11-3 and TRBJ1-2, with TRBD1 identical over 8 bases. CDR3 amino acids: CASSRTKSTGGPGYTF. CDR3 in DNA: TGTGCCAGCAGCAGAACGAAGAGCACAGGGGGGCCTGGCTACACCTTC.